The 30 T cell receptor beta chains below all came from one sample that was sequenced in a study of blood T cell repertoires in COVID-19. The protocol was immunoSEQ multiplex PCR, while the TCRdb copy is restricted to in-frame clones and leaves out a portion. The sample holds fewer than 100,000 clones, around 79% seen once. The sample comprised peripheral blood. The receptors were gathered from a man aged 45-60 years with acute or convalescent COVID-19.

The CDR3 DNA is TGCGCCAGCAGCCGGGGGGTGATGAATGAGCAGTTCTTC. Amino acids: CASSRGVMNEQFF. The chain has TRBV4-1 and TRBJ2-1; possible D gene TRBD2, 6 bases. The V and J ends lost 4 bases and 7 bases respectively, with 11 bases between them. Germline CDR1 is MGHRA and CDR2 is YSYEKL. The CDR3 totals 13 residues.

V is TRBV7-9 and J is TRBJ1-3; D gene ambiguous. The CDR3 is 13 residues long. V was clipped by 7 bases and J by 2 bases, with 9 bases between them. CDR1 and CDR2 from the germline V gene are SEHNR and FQNEAQ (reference sequence). The CDR3, as DNA: TGTGCCAGCAAAGAGGGAACTGGAAACACCATATATTTT. This encodes CASKEGTGNTIYF.

The chain employs TRBV7-3 and TRBJ2-2, with 8 positions matching TRBD1. This CDR3 contains 14 residues. Trimming cost V 1 base and J 5 bases; bases outside gene matches: 0. The germline V gene encodes CDR1 SGHTA and CDR2 FQGTGA. CDR3 sequence: CASSLNRGTGELFF. In nucleotides, the CDR3 is TGTGCCAGCAGCTTAAACAGGGGGACCGGGGAGCTGTTTTTT. The full variable domain, its missing parts supplied by reference TRBV7-3 and TRBJ2-2, is GAGVSQTPSNKVTEKGKYVELRCDPISGHTALYWYRQSLGQGPEFLIYFQGTGAADDSGLPNDRFFAVRPEGSVSTLKIQRTERGDSAVYLCASSLNRGTGELFFGEGSRLTVL.

The V and J genes are TRBV7-2 and TRBJ2-7; D is possibly TRBD1 (5 bases). The CDR3 has 12 residues. Trimming took off 1 base at V and 7 bases at J, with 8 bases between the two ends. The germline V gene encodes CDR1 SGHTA and CDR2 FQGNSA. For the CDR3, the DNA is TGTGCCAGCAGCTTAGACCAGGGAGAGCAGTACTTC. The encoded protein is CASSLDQGEQYF.

The chain employs TRBV29-1 and TRBJ2-2; no clear D. Germline V gene data show CDR1 as SQVTM and CDR2 as ANQGSEA. This CDR3 contains 14 residues. The V end lost 4 bases, the J end lost 0 bases, and 9 bases lay between the germline ends. CDR3 sequence reads: CSVGAGANTGELFF. The CDR3 DNA reads TGCAGCGTTGGGGCAGGCGCGAACACCGGGGAGCTGTTTTTT.

The table lists this clone with a count of one. The rearrangement links TRBV5-6 to TRBJ1-1, with TRBD1 matching 10 bases. V lost 2 bases and J lost 7; bases outside the gene matches: 5. CDR3 length equals 14 residues. Per germline, CDR1 SGHDT and CDR2 YYEEEE. The CDR3 nucleotides are TGTGCCAGCAGCTTCCGGGACAGGGGCGGTGAAGCTTTCTTT. This gives the protein CASSFRDRGGEAFF.

The chain uses TRBV14 and TRBJ2-1, with 12 bases matching TRBD2. V shed 5 bases and J 7 bases; nucleotides not matched to a gene: 15. The CDR3 has 18 residues. Germline lookup yields CDR1 SGHDN and CDR2 FVKESK. The CDR3 DNA is TGTGCCAGCAGCGAGAGGCGGACTAGCGGGAATGTGGATAATGAGCAGTTCTTC. Its protein is CASSERRTSGNVDNEQFF.

CDR3 residues: CASSLYRTGGYTEAFF. CDR3 coding DNA: TGTGCCAGCAGCTTGTACCGGACAGGGGGCTACACTGAAGCTTTCTTT. The chain recombines TRBV5-5 with TRBJ1-1; 11 bases are shared with TRBD1. The CDR3 is made up of 16 amino acids. J was trimmed by 3 bases and V by 1 base; bases with no gene match: 5. Per germline, CDR1 SGHKS and CDR2 YYEKEE (reference sequence).

The chain uses TRBV3-1 (or the pseudogene TRBV3-2) and TRBJ2-2, with 7 positions matching TRBD1. Germline assignment: CDR1 LGHDT and CDR2 YNNKEL (reference sequence). CDR3 length: 14 residues. V was pared by 1 base and J by 6 bases, with 2 bases of the junction left unmatched. The CDR3: CASSQGQGAGELFF. For the CDR3, the DNA is TGTGCCAGCAGCCAAGGGCAGGGGGCCGGGGAGCTGTTTTTT.

This clone has only one observation. Germline is not matched at one junction end, which may reflect a read error. The chain has TRBV5-8 and TRBJ1-2, with a tentative D call TRBD1 (6 bases). The CDR3 sequence is 13 residues long. The germline V gene has CDR1 SGHTS and CDR2 YDEGEE. The CDR3, as DNA: TGTGCCAGCAGCTTGGCCGGACAGAAGATCATCCCCTTC. This encodes CASSLAGQKIIPF.

The chain has TRBV27 and TRBJ1-2, with no clear D. V was trimmed by 8 bases and J by 3 bases, leaving 13 bases between them. CDR3 length: 13 residues. The germline CDR1 and CDR2 sequences are MNHEY and SMNVEV (reference sequence). CDR3 residues: CASSRGRYYGYTF. The CDR3 DNA reads as TGTGCCAGCTCGCGAGGAAGATACTATGGCTACACCTTC.

This clone was seen more than once but under ten times. The genes are TRBV4-3 and TRBJ2-3; a weak D match, TRBD2 (7 bases). This CDR3 is 18 amino acids long. The germline V and J ends were trimmed by 0 bases and 5 bases, with 21 bases remaining between them. CDR1 is LGHNA, CDR2 YSLEER, per germline. For the CDR3, the DNA is TGCGCCAGCAGCCAAGAGTTGGGGGGGGCCACGCGAGTAGATACGCAGTATTTT. Amino acid sequence: CASSQELGGATRVDTQYF.

The chain joins TRBV12-3 or TRBV12-4 to TRBJ2-5; no clear D gene. This CDR3 region has 12 residues. The V end was cut by 5 bases, the J end by 3 bases, with 7 bases between. The CDR3 loop reads CASSRGEETQYF. The CDR3 coding sequence is TGTGCCAGCAGTAGAGGAGAAGAGACCCAGTACTTC.

J is TRBJ2-3 and V is TRBV9; D is possibly TRBD2 (6 bases). The germline V and J ends were trimmed by 0 bases and 5 bases, with 16 bases remaining between them. Germline loops: CDR1 SGDLS, CDR2 YYNGEE. This CDR3 is built from 16 residues. CDR3 region: CASSVGVSGLVDTQYF. DNA for the CDR3: TGTGCCAGCAGCGTAGGGGTAAGCGGGTTGGTAGATACGCAGTATTTT.

The rearrangement joins TRBV3-1 (or the pseudogene TRBV3-2) to TRBJ2-2, with TRBD2 matching 10 bases. With 4 bases clipped from V and 7 bases from J, the junction kept 6 bases outside the gene matches. Germline CDR1 and CDR2: LGHDT and YNNKEL (reference sequence). This CDR3 region has 15 residues. CDR3 amino acids: CASSPSGRKDGELFF. As DNA, the CDR3 is TGTGCCAGCAGCCCTAGCGGGAGAAAGGACGGGGAGCTGTTTTTT.

This clone was seen just once. The rearrangement links TRBV19 to TRBJ1-5; D may be TRBD1 (6 bases). Trimming pared 2 bases from V and 1 base from J, leaving 15 bases between. The CDR3 length is 17 residues. From germline, CDR1 is LNHDA and CDR2 SQIVND (reference sequence). The CDR3 bases are TGTGCCAGTAGTATAACAGGGCGGCCCTTCAGCAATCAGCCCCAGCATTTT. Amino acid sequence: CASSITGRPFSNQPQHF.

V usage is TRBV15 and J usage is TRBJ2-1; no clear D gene. V was clipped by 3 bases and J by 9 bases, with 15 bases between them. This CDR3 comprises 14 residues. The germline V gene has CDR1 LNHNV and CDR2 YYDKDF (reference sequence). The CDR3 DNA sequence: TGTGCCACCAGCAGCGCCTTTTCATCGAGTGAGCAGTTCTTC. It translates to CATSSAFSSSEQFF.

The chain joins TRBV5-4 to TRBJ1-6, with TRBD1 matching over 8 bases. Trimming removed 5 bases from V and 8 bases from J; junction bases left unmatched: 9. CDR1 SGHNT and CDR2 YYREEE come from the germline V gene (reference sequence). This CDR3 has 15 amino acids. CDR3 in amino acids: CASRSGQGVYSPLHF. The DNA of the CDR3 is TGTGCCAGCAGATCCGGACAGGGCGTCTATTCACCCCTCCACTTT.

This clone was counted a single time. This chain connects TRBV7-2 to TRBJ2-1; possible D gene TRBD1, 5 bases. Per germline, CDR1 SGHTA and CDR2 FQGNSA. The CDR3 is 17 amino acids. Trimming removed 3 bases from V and 6 bases from J, with 21 bases in between. DNA of the CDR3: TGTGCCAGCAGCTTGGTTCAGGGCCTGACCCAGGTCAATGAGCAGTTCTTC. This translates into CASSLVQGLTQVNEQFF. Full variable domain (missing parts from reference TRBV7-2 and TRBJ2-1): GAGVSQSPSNKVTEKGKDVELRCDPISGHTALYWYRQSLGQGLEFLIYFQGNSAPDKSGLPSDRFSAERTGGSVSTLTIQRTQQEDSAVYLCASSLVQGLTQVNEQFFGPGTRLTVL.

The V and J genes are TRBV27 and TRBJ1-4; a possible D gene is TRBD1 (5 bases). The CDR3 is 15 residues long. With 3 bases removed from V and 5 bases from J, the gap between germline ends came to 13 bases. Germline V gene lookup returns CDR1 MNHEY and CDR2 SMNVEV (reference sequence). CDR3 coding DNA: TGTGCCAGCAGTTTGATAGCGGGGACCAATGAAAAACTGTTTTTT. Encoded protein: CASSLIAGTNEKLFF.

In DNA, the CDR3 is TGTGCCAGCAGCCAGGGGCACAGCAATCAGCCCCAGCATTTT. Amino acids: CASSQGHSNQPQHF. The J gene is TRBJ1-5, the V gene TRBV16; TRBD1 is a possible D gene (5 bases). Trimming took 3 bases from V and 1 from J, leaving 7 bases between them. The CDR3 contains 14 residues. CDR1 is KGHSY and CDR2 is FQNENV in the germline V gene. The variable domain in full, with the rest retrieved from reference TRBV16 and TRBJ1-5, is GEEVAQTPKHLVRGEGQKAKLYCAPIKGHSYVFWYQQVLKNEFKFLISFQNENVFDETGMPKERFSAKCLPNSPCSLEIQATKLEDSAVYFCASSQGHSNQPQHFGDGTRLSIL.

The chain combines TRBV12-3 or TRBV12-4 with TRBJ2-5, with D uncertain. The length of the CDR3 is 13 residues. The ends were cut back, 1 base at V and 3 bases at J, with 6 bases in the middle. The CDR3 spells CASSLGQKETQYF. The CDR3 nucleotides are TGTGCCAGCAGTTTAGGTCAGAAAGAGACCCAGTACTTC.

This chain connects TRBV9 to TRBJ2-7, with 9 positions matching TRBD1. The CDR3 covers 15 residues. CDR1 and CDR2 (germline): SGDLS, YYNGEE. J was trimmed by 0 bases and V by 0 bases; bases with no gene match: 1. The chain's CDR3 is CASSVDRGPSYEQYF. CDR3 DNA sequence: TGTGCCAGCAGCGTAGACAGGGGGCCCTCCTACGAGCAGTACTTC. The whole variable domain, remainder taken from reference TRBV9 and TRBJ2-7, is DSGVTQTPKHLITATGQRVTLRCSPRSGDLSVYWYQQSLDQGLQFLIQYYNGEERAKGNILERFSAQQFPDLHSELNLSSLELGDSALYFCASSVDRGPSYEQYFGPGTRLTVT.

The chain has TRBV5-4 and TRBJ2-3; 8 bases are a match to TRBD1. After removal of 5 bases from V and 0 bases from J, the junction contained 8 bases not matched to a gene. CDR1 SGHNT and CDR2 YYREEE come from the germline V gene (reference sequence). The CDR3 runs 16 residues. This CDR3 reads CASSQGASLSTDTQYF. The CDR3 DNA reads as TGTGCCAGCAGTCAGGGGGCTAGCTTGAGCACAGATACGCAGTATTTT.

This clone was observed a few times. The V and J genes are TRBV18 and TRBJ1-2; 8 nucleotides agree with TRBD1. Looked up from germline, CDR1 is KGHSH and CDR2 is LQKENI. The CDR3 contains 15 residues. Unmatched junction bases numbered 8, after V lost 6 bases and J lost 2 bases. In DNA form, the CDR3 reads TGTGCCAGCTCGACGACAGGGGCCAAAAACTATGGCTACACCTTC. Protein: CASSTTGAKNYGYTF.

The chain has TRBV19 and TRBJ1-2; a possible D gene is TRBD1 (5 bases). The germline V gene has CDR1 LNHDA and CDR2 SQIVND (reference sequence). V dropped 5 bases and J dropped 6 bases, with 13 bases sitting between them. The CDR3 runs to 13 residues. CDR3 nucleotides: TGTGCCAGTAGTGGGGGGATAATGGATGGCTACACCTTC. This sequence encodes CASSGGIMDGYTF.

J is TRBJ2-2 and V is TRBV5-6, with 7 bases fitting TRBD1. Germline V gene lookup returns CDR1 SGHDT and CDR2 YYEEEE. Trimming cost V 0 bases and J 7 bases; bases outside gene matches: 3. The CDR3 extends over 14 amino acids. CDR3 amino acids: CASSLGQGIGELFF. CDR3 sequence (DNA): TGTGCCAGCAGCTTGGGACAGGGTATCGGGGAGCTGTTTTTT.

The CDR3 nucleotides read TGTGCCAGCTCACCTGGACAGCTTGGCGAGCAGTACTTC. Translation: CASSPGQLGEQYF. The gene calls are TRBV18 and TRBJ2-7; TRBD1 might be the D (6 bases). Trimming took 3 bases from V and 6 from J, leaving 12 bases between them. The CDR3 is 13 amino acids. Germline V gene sequence: CDR1 KGHSH, CDR2 LQKENI.

This sequence joins TRBV11-2 and TRBJ1-2; 9 nucleotides match TRBD1. The germline V gene has CDR1 SGHAT and CDR2 FQNNGV. The junction had 9 bases not matched to a gene; V was cut back by 5 bases and J by 5 bases. The CDR3 runs to 15 residues. The CDR3 reads CASSPQTGGTYGYTF. CDR3 nucleotide sequence: TGTGCCAGCAGCCCGCAGACAGGGGGGACGTATGGCTACACCTTC.

This chain uses TRBV28 with TRBJ1-3; 7 bases are shared with TRBD1. J lost 1 base, V lost 2 bases, and 5 bases had no gene match. The germline V gene encodes CDR1 MDHEN and CDR2 SYDVKM. This CDR3 has 16 amino acids. CDR3 amino acids: CASSLDRDESGNTIYF. CDR3 in DNA: TGTGCCAGCAGTTTAGACAGGGACGAATCTGGAAACACCATATATTTT.